This record concerns one T cell receptor beta chain sequence. These data originate in a study of OX40 agonist ivuxolimab in advanced cancers. Sequencing was performed with immunoSEQ multiplex PCR; in TCRdb, only in-frame clones are kept and a portion is missing. Found here are 35,000 or so clones, roughly 87% of them singletons; the top ten hold around 9%. CDR3 length: 12 residues. CDR1 and CDR2 from the germline V gene are LGHNA and YSLEER. V dropped 4 bases and J dropped 10 bases, with 12 bases sitting between them. This sequence was found in an adult with an advanced solid tumor such as melanoma, head and neck, liver or kidney cancer. This sample comprised CD4+ or CD8+ T cells sorted from blood, obtained in a trial of the OX40 agonist ivuxolimab. The chain combines TRBV4-3 with TRBJ2-3; D uncertain. The CDR3 DNA sequence: TGCGCCAGCAGCCTGATGGGTCAGGCGCAGTATTTT. It translates to CASSLMGQAQYF.